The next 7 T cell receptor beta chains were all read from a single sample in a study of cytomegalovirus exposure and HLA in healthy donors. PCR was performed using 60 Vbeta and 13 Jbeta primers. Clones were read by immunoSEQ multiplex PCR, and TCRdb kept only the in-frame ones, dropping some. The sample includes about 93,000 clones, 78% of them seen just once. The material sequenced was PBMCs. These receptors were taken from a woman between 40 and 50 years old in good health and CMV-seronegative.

This chain's CDR3 is CASSQRQGRWTEAFF. CDR3 DNA: TGTGCCAGCAGCCAGCGACAGGGGAGGTGGACTGAAGCTTTCTTT. This chain connects TRBV7-2 to TRBJ1-1; 8 bases fit TRBD1. Germline values: CDR1 SGHTA, CDR2 FQGNSA. V shed 5 bases, J shed 5 bases, and the junction held 10 bases outside the gene matches. This CDR3 is built from 15 residues.

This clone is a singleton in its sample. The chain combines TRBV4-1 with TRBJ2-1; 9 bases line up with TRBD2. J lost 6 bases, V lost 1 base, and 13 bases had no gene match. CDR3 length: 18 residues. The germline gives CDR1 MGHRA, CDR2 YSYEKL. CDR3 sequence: CASSQGYMSSGRSNEQFF. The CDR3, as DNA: TGCGCCAGCAGCCAAGGGTACATGTCGAGCGGGAGGAGCAATGAGCAGTTCTTC.

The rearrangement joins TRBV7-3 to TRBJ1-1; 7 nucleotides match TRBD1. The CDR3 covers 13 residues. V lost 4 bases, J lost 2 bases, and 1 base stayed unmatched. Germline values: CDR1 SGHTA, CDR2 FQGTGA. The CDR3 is CASSSGGNTEAFF. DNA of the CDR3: TGTGCCAGCAGCTCAGGGGGTAACACTGAAGCTTTCTTT.

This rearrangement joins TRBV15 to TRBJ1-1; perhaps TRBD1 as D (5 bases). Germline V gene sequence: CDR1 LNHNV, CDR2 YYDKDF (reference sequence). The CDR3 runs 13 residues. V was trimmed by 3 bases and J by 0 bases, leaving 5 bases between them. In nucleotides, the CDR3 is TGTGCCACCAGCAGGACAGTGAACACTGAAGCTTTCTTT. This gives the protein CATSRTVNTEAFF.

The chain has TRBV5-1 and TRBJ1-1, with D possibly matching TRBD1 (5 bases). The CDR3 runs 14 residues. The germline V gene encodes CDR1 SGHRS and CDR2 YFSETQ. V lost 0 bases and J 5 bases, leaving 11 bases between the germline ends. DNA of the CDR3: TGCGCCAGCAGCTTGGCCGCAGGGCTAACTGAAGCTTTCTTT. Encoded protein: CASSLAAGLTEAFF.

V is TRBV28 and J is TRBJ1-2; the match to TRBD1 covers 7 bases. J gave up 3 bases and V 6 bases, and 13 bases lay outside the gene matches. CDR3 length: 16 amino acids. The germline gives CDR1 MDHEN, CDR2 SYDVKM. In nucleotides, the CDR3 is TGTGCCAGCAGCTCTGACAGGGTTGATCCCGACTATGGCTACACCTTC. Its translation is CASSSDRVDPDYGYTF.

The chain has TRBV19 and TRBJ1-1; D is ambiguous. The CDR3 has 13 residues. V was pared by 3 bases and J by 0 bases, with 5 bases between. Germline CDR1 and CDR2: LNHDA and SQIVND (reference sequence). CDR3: CASSIRVNTEAFF. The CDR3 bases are TGTGCCAGTAGTATTCGGGTGAACACTGAAGCTTTCTTT.